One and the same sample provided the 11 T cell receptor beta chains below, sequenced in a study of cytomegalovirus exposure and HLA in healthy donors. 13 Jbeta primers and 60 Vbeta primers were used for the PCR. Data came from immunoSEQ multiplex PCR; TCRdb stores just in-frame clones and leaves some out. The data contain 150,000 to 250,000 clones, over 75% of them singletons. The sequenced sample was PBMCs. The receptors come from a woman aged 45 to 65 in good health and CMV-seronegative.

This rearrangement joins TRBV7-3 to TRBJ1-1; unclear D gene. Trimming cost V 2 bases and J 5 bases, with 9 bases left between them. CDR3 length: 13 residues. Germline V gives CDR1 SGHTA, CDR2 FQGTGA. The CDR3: CASSLGQLTEAFF. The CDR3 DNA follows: TGTGCCAGCAGCTTAGGTCAGTTGACTGAAGCTTTCTTT. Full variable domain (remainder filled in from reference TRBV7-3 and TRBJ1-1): GAGVSQTPSNKVTEKGKYVELRCDPISGHTALYWYRQSLGQGPEFLIYFQGTGAADDSGLPNDRFFAVRPEGSVSTLKIQRTERGDSAVYLCASSLGQLTEAFFGQGTRLTVV.

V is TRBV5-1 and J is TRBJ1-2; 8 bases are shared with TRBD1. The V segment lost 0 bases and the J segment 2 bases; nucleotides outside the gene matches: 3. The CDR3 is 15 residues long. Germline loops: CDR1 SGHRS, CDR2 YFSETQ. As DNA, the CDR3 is TGCGCCAGCAGCTTGGGTGGACAGGGAAACTATGGCTACACCTTC. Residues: CASSLGGQGNYGYTF.

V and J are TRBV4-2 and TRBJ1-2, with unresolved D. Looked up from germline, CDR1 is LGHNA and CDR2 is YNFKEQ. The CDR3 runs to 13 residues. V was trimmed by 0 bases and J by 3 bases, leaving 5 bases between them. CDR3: CASSQDLDYGYTF. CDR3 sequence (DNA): TGTGCCAGCAGCCAAGACTTAGACTATGGCTACACCTTC.

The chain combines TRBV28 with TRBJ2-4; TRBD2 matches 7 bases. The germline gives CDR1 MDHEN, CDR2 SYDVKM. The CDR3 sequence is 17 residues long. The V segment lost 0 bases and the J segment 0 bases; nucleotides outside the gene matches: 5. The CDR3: CASSLWGRGEAKNIQYF. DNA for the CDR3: TGTGCCAGCAGTTTATGGGGACGGGGGGAAGCCAAAAACATTCAGTACTTC.

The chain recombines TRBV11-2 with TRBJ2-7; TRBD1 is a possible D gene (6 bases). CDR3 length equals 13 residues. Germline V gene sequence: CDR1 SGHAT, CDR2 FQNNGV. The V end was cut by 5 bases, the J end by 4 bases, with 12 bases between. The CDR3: CASSQGQPYEQYF. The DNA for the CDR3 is TGTGCCAGCAGCCAGGGGCAGCCTTACGAGCAGTACTTC.

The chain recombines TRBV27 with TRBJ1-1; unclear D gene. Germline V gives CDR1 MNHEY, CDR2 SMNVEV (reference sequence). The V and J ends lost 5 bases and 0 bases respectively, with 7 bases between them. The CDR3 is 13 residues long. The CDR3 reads CASSNQVNTEAFF. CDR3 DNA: TGTGCCAGCAGTAACCAGGTGAACACTGAAGCTTTCTTT.

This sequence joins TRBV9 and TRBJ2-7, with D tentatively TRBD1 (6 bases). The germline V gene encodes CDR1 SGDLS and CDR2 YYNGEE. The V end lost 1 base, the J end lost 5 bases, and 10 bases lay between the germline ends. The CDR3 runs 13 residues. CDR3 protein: CASSVNRDNEQYF. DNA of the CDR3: TGTGCCAGCAGCGTAAACAGGGATAACGAGCAGTACTTC.

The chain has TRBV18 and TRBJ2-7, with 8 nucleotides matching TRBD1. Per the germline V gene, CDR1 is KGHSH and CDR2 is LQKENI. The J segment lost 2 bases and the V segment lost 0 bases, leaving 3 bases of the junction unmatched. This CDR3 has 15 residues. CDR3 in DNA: TGTGCCAGCTCACCACCGTCACAGGGGGCCTACGAGCAGTACTTC. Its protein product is CASSPPSQGAYEQYF. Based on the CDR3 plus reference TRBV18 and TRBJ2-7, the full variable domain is NAGVMQNPRHLVRRRGQEARLRCSPMKGHSHVYWYRQLPEEGLKFMVYLQKENIIDESGMPKERFSAEFPKEGPSILRIQQVVRGDSAAYFCASSPPSQGAYEQYFGPGTRLTVT.

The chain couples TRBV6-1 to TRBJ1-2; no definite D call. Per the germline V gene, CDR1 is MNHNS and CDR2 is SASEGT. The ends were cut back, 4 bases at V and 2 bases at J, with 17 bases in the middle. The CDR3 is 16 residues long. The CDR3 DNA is TGTGCCAGCAGTGGACTAATTCGGACGGTAAACTATGGCTACACCTTC. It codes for CASSGLIRTVNYGYTF.

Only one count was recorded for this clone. For the CDR3, the DNA is TGCAGCACCGCGGGGGGGAGCCAAGAGACCCAGTACTTC. Its protein product is CSTAGGSQETQYF. This chain connects TRBV29-1 to TRBJ2-5, with 9 nucleotides matching TRBD2. In germline, CDR1 is SQVTM, CDR2 ANQGSEA. The CDR3 totals 13 residues. The trim removed 8 bases at V and 1 base at J, leaving 5 bases unmatched. The whole variable domain, filled in from reference TRBV29-1 and TRBJ2-5, reads SAVISQKPSRDICQRGTSLTIQCQVDSQVTMMFWYRQQPGQSLTLIATANQGSEATYESGFVIDKFPISRPNLTFSTLTVSNMSPEDSSIYLCSTAGGSQETQYFGPGTRLLVL.

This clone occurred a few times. CDR3 loop: CASSPGLKTNEQYF. The CDR3 nucleotides read TGTGCCAGCAGCCCCGGGTTGAAGACTAATGAGCAGTACTTC. The genes are TRBV5-4 and TRBJ2-7; perhaps TRBD2 as D (5 bases). Germline CDR1 is SGHNT and CDR2 is YYREEE (reference sequence). V shed 4 bases and J shed 7 bases, with 18 bases lying between them. The CDR3 is 14 amino acids.